One and the same sample provided the 28 T cell receptor beta chains below, sequenced in a study of blood T cell repertoires in COVID-19 (dated by TCRdb to the early 2020s). The library relied on the immunoSEQ multiplex PCR assay. What TCRdb holds here is the immuneACCESS table cut down to in-frame rearrangements. Part of the clones is not present; checked against another copy, under half of the missing clones reflect an unresolved V gene, and the others are unexplained. In this sample the table shows about 240,000 clones, around 80% of which occur a single time. The top ten constitute around 3.5% of the sample. The sequenced sample consisted of peripheral blood. The receptors were sampled from a woman between 18 and 29 years old with acute or convalescent COVID-19.

The J gene is TRBJ2-1, the V gene TRBV7-8; 15 nucleotides line up with TRBD2. With 4 bases clipped from V and 5 bases from J, the junction kept 9 bases outside the gene matches. This CDR3 region has 18 residues. Germline V CDR1 and CDR2: SGHVS, FQNEAQ. The CDR3 DNA sequence: TGTGCCAGCAGCTCCGACGGACTAGCGGGAGGGTTGGACAATGAGCAGTTCTTC. Protein product: CASSSDGLAGGLDNEQFF.

The CDR3 loop is CASSPGRGFMNTEAFF. Written as DNA, the CDR3 is TGTGCCAGTAGCCCCGGCCGAGGCTTTATGAACACTGAAGCTTTCTTT. This sequence joins TRBV19 and TRBJ1-1; D unclear. The V gene's germline CDR1 is LNHDA and CDR2 SQIVND (reference sequence). CDR3 length: 16 amino acids. V was pared by 6 bases and J by 0 bases, with 17 bases between. Looking up the rest from reference TRBV19 and TRBJ1-1 gives the full variable domain: DGGITQSPKYLFRKEGQNVTLSCEQNLNHDAMYWYRQDPGQGLRLIYYSQIVNDFQKGDIAEGYSVSREKKESFPLTVTSAQKNPTAFYLCASSPGRGFMNTEAFFGQGTRLTVV.

The rearrangement joins TRBV6-6 to TRBJ1-6; a possible D gene is TRBD1 (6 bases). The ends were cut back, 0 bases at V and 7 bases at J, with 13 bases in the middle. Per germline, CDR1 MNHNY and CDR2 SVGAGI (reference sequence). The CDR3 length is 16 residues. In DNA, the CDR3 is TGTGCCAGCAGTTACTCGGGACAAGGGAGAAATTCACCCCTCCACTTT. It encodes CASSYSGQGRNSPLHF.

This clone was counted a few times. This chain joins TRBV7-2 and TRBJ2-1, with 12 nucleotides matching TRBD2. V dropped 2 bases and J dropped 12; count of bases not matched to a gene: 5. Germline V lookup: CDR1 SGHTA, CDR2 FQGNSA. This CDR3 region has 14 residues. CDR3 protein: CASSLPSGRGGQFF. CDR3 nucleotide sequence: TGTGCCAGCAGCTTACCTAGCGGGAGGGGCGGGCAGTTCTTC.

The chain uses TRBV7-2 and TRBJ1-6; D ambiguous. Trimming stripped 3 bases from V and 9 bases from J, with 6 bases between. The CDR3 runs 12 residues. CDR1 and CDR2 from the germline V gene are SGHTA and FQGNSA. The CDR3 loop is CASSFMASPLHF. As DNA, the CDR3 is TGTGCCAGCAGCTTCATGGCTTCACCCCTCCACTTT.

The gene calls are TRBV4-3 and TRBJ2-7; possible D gene TRBD2, 6 bases. With 1 base removed from V and 2 bases from J, the gap between germline ends came to 15 bases. The germline V gene encodes CDR1 LGHNA and CDR2 YSLEER. This CDR3 region has 16 residues. CDR3 region: CASSQGPGLFPYEQYF. The CDR3 DNA follows: TGCGCCAGCAGCCAAGGCCCGGGACTCTTCCCCTACGAGCAGTACTTC.

The V gene is TRBV5-1, the J gene TRBJ2-2; TRBD1 might be the D (6 bases). The germline V gene has CDR1 SGHRS and CDR2 YFSETQ. Trimming shortened V by 3 bases and J by 4 bases, and 10 bases separated the two germline ends. The CDR3 spans 14 residues. The CDR3 bases are TGCGCCAGCAGCTCCGGACAGCTCACCGGGGAGCTGTTTTTT. It is translated as CASSSGQLTGELFF.

This clone came up once. The chain couples TRBV18 to TRBJ1-6, with 10 positions matching TRBD1. Germline-derived CDR1 and CDR2 are KGHSH and LQKENI. The CDR3 length is 17 residues. V shed 4 bases, J shed 5 bases, and the junction held 8 bases outside the gene matches. The CDR3 region has the DNA TGTGCCAGCTCACGGATCCCGGGACAGGGGAATAATTCACCCCTCCACTTT. It encodes CASSRIPGQGNNSPLHF.

CDR3 nucleotides: TGTGCCAGCAGTCTTGGCGGGGGCGAGCAGTACTTC. This gives the protein CASSLGGGEQYF. This chain links TRBV27 with TRBJ2-7; 7 bases are a match to TRBD2. This CDR3 comprises 12 residues. CDR1 is MNHEY, CDR2 SMNVEV, per germline (reference sequence). J was trimmed by 6 bases and V by 5 bases; bases with no gene match: 4.

This chain's CDR3 is CASSPGTGGLAQHF. CDR3 nucleotides: TGTGCCAGCAGCCCAGGGACAGGGGGCTTGGCCCAGCATTTT. This chain connects TRBV7-9 to TRBJ1-5, with 12 bases that match TRBD1. Unmatched junction bases numbered 7, after V lost 5 bases and J lost 11 bases. Germline CDR1 is SEHNR and CDR2 is FQNEAQ (reference sequence). The CDR3 is 14 amino acids.

In the case of this clone: The junction departs from the called germline gene at one end, perhaps through a read error. The rearrangement uses TRBV5-1 and TRBJ2-5; the D is unclear. Germline V gene sequence: CDR1 SGHRS, CDR2 YFSETQ. CDR3 length: 13 amino acids. The CDR3 loop is CASSLAPEEAQYF. The CDR3 DNA is TGCGCCAGCAGCTTGGCCCCGGAAGAGGCCCAGTACTTC.

This clone showed up just once. The V and J genes are TRBV6-2 or TRBV6-3 and TRBJ2-1; D is undetermined. This CDR3 contains 12 residues. The V gene lost 2 bases and the J gene lost 4 bases, with 3 bases spanning the gap. Germline CDR1 MNHEY, CDR2 SVGEGT. Here the CDR3 reads CASSYPYNEQFF. The CDR3 DNA sequence: TGTGCCAGCAGTTACCCTTACAATGAGCAGTTCTTC.

This rearrangement joins TRBV28 to TRBJ2-1; D might be TRBD2 (6 bases). Per the germline V gene, CDR1 is MDHEN and CDR2 is SYDVKM. The CDR3 runs to 14 residues. Trimming removed 6 bases from V and 4 bases from J, with 13 bases in between. In DNA, the CDR3 is TGTGCCAGCAGGCTTGGTGGGACTTACAATGAGCAGTTCTTC. This translates into CASRLGGTYNEQFF. Combining the CDR3 with reference TRBV28 and TRBJ2-1 gives the whole variable domain DVKVTQSSRYLVKRTGEKVFLECVQDMDHENMFWYRQDPGLGLRLIYFSYDVKMKEKGDIPEGYSVSREKKERFSLILESASTNQTSMYLCASRLGGTYNEQFFGPGTRLTVL.

The chain joins TRBV7-3 to TRBJ2-1, with D perhaps TRBD2 (6 bases). Trimming stripped 2 bases from V and 6 bases from J, with 11 bases between. This CDR3 is 14 amino acids long. Germline V gene lookup returns CDR1 SGHTA and CDR2 FQGTGA. The CDR3 coding sequence is TGTGCCAGCAGCTTATCTAGCGTTAGCAATGAGCAGTTCTTC. It yields the protein CASSLSSVSNEQFF.

The V gene is TRBV21-1, the J gene TRBJ2-3; TRBD1, the D gene given by the table, was not confirmed from the DNA. TRBV21-1 is a listed pseudogene. There are 16 residues in the CDR3. The CDR3 region has the DNA TGTGCCAGCAGTCCGACAGGGACTGAGAGCACAGATACGCAGTATTTT. Amino acid sequence: CASSPTGTESTDTQYF.

The CDR3 coding sequence is TGCAGCGTTATGCAGGGTGGGAATCAGCCCCAGCATTTT. Translated, it gives CSVMQGGNQPQHF. The chain is built from TRBV29-1 and TRBJ1-5, with D possibly TRBD1 on 5 matching bases. V lost 5 bases and J 4 bases, leaving 12 bases between the germline ends. CDR1 SQVTM and CDR2 ANQGSEA come from the germline V gene. This CDR3 comprises 13 residues. Based on the CDR3 plus reference TRBV29-1 and TRBJ1-5, the full variable domain is SAVISQKPSRDICQRGTSLTIQCQVDSQVTMMFWYRQQPGQSLTLIATANQGSEATYESGFVIDKFPISRPNLTFSTLTVSNMSPEDSSIYLCSVMQGGNQPQHFGDGTRLSIL.

This chain joins TRBV19 and TRBJ1-1; TRBD1 might be the D (5 bases). The CDR3 extends over 14 amino acids. Germline-derived CDR1 and CDR2 are LNHDA and SQIVND (reference sequence). V gave up 5 bases and J gave up 1 base, with 11 bases separating them. CDR3 protein: CASSEDRRNTEAFF. In DNA, the CDR3 is TGTGCCAGTAGTGAAGACAGACGGAACACTGAAGCTTTCTTT.

This chain links TRBV4-1 with TRBJ1-2; 9 bases match TRBD1. J lost 7 bases, V lost 0 bases, and 0 bases had no gene match. Looked up from germline, CDR1 is MGHRA and CDR2 is YSYEKL. The CDR3 runs to 13 residues. The CDR3 nucleotides read TGCGCCAGCAGCCAAGAGGACAGGGGTGGCTACACCTTC. It yields the protein CASSQEDRGGYTF.

Concerning this clone: This same CDR3 is encoded by further DNA sequences in the sample. This chain uses TRBV4-1 with TRBJ2-5; 8 bases line up with TRBD2. The CDR3 has 15 amino acids. Trimming took 2 bases from V and 2 from J; bases not matched to a gene: 4. CDR1 is MGHRA, CDR2 YSYEKL, per germline. CDR3 in DNA: TGCGCCAGCAGCCAAACTAGCGGAACACAAGAGACCCAGTACTTC. Amino acids: CASSQTSGTQETQYF.

Written as DNA, the CDR3 is TGTGCCAGCAGTCCCAAGAGAAATGAGCAGTTCTTC. It yields the protein CASSPKRNEQFF. The chain couples TRBV6-2 or TRBV6-3 to TRBJ2-1; no firm D call. V lost 5 bases to trimming and J lost 7 bases, with 9 bases between them. CDR3 size: 12 residues. Germline V gene lookup returns CDR1 MNHEY and CDR2 SVGEGT.

The gene calls are TRBV9 and TRBJ2-1, with D hard to call. The germline CDR1 and CDR2 sequences are SGDLS and YYNGEE. The CDR3 has 15 amino acids. The ends were cut back, 4 bases at V and 5 bases at J, with 16 bases in the middle. The DNA for the CDR3 is TGTGCCAGCAGCCCCCAAGAGACACAAAACAATGAGCAGTTCTTC. It translates to CASSPQETQNNEQFF.

The chain links TRBV15 to TRBJ2-5; 10 bases fit TRBD2. Germline trimming cut 1 base from V and 3 bases from J; bases unmatched to any gene: 5. The CDR3 contains 16 residues. Germline CDR1 is LNHNV and CDR2 is YYDKDF (reference sequence). CDR3 residues: CATSRGQAGGKETQYF. The CDR3 DNA reads TGTGCCACCAGCAGAGGCCAAGCGGGAGGGAAAGAGACCCAGTACTTC.

This clone was counted only a few times. J is TRBJ2-7 and V is TRBV3-1 (or the pseudogene TRBV3-2), with no clear D. There are 11 residues in the CDR3. The ends were cut back, 3 bases at V and 6 bases at J, with 6 bases in the middle. CDR1 and CDR2 from the germline V gene are LGHDT and YNNKEL (reference sequence). CDR3 in DNA: TGTGCCAGCAGCCATGGGCGCGAGCAGTACTTC. This codes for CASSHGREQYF.

The V gene is TRBV30, the J gene TRBJ2-1; the match to TRBD2 covers 14 bases. CDR3 length equals 16 residues. V shed 6 bases, J shed 7 bases, and the junction held 11 bases outside the gene matches. Germline CDR1 reads GTSNPN; CDR2 reads SVGIG (reference sequence). CDR3 loop: CACRGLAGVGWNEQFF. The CDR3, as DNA: TGTGCCTGCAGGGGACTAGCGGGAGTAGGCTGGAATGAGCAGTTCTTC.

J is TRBJ2-2 and V is TRBV28; 8 positions match TRBD2. The germline V gene has CDR1 MDHEN and CDR2 SYDVKM. Unmatched junction bases numbered 9, after V lost 6 bases and J lost 3 bases. This CDR3 has 16 amino acids. The CDR3 loop reads CASSSLAEADTGELFF. The CDR3 DNA follows: TGTGCCAGCAGCTCACTAGCGGAGGCGGACACCGGGGAGCTGTTTTTT.

V gene TRBV7-9 combines with J gene TRBJ2-1; maybe TRBD1 (7 bases). This CDR3 is 15 amino acids long. Germline V gene data show CDR1 as SEHNR and CDR2 as FQNEAQ (reference sequence). V lost 2 bases to trimming and J lost 7 bases, with 15 bases between them. CDR3 residues: CASSLLQGGMNEQFF. For the CDR3, the DNA is TGTGCCAGCAGCTTACTGCAGGGGGGTATGAATGAGCAGTTCTTC.

The chain carries TRBV18 and TRBJ2-2, with TRBD1 matching 9 bases. With V trimmed by 0 bases and J by 6 bases, 8 bases remained unmatched. CDR3 size: 17 residues. CDR1 is KGHSH and CDR2 is LQKENI in the germline V gene. The CDR3: CASSPPSGQGTPGELFF. DNA of the CDR3: TGTGCCAGCTCACCACCGTCAGGACAGGGGACTCCCGGGGAGCTGTTTTTT. Full variable domain (rest looked up from reference TRBV18 and TRBJ2-2): NAGVMQNPRHLVRRRGQEARLRCSPMKGHSHVYWYRQLPEEGLKFMVYLQKENIIDESGMPKERFSAEFPKEGPSILRIQQVVRGDSAAYFCASSPPSGQGTPGELFFGEGSRLTVL.

V usage is TRBV28 and J usage is TRBJ1-2; D is uncertain. Germline CDR1 is MDHEN and CDR2 is SYDVKM. The CDR3 spans 15 residues. The V end was cut by 5 bases, the J end by 1 base, with 14 bases between. The CDR3 DNA reads as TGTGCCAGCAGTAGCGGGCAGGAGAATAACTATGGCTACACCTTC. Translating it yields CASSSGQENNYGYTF.